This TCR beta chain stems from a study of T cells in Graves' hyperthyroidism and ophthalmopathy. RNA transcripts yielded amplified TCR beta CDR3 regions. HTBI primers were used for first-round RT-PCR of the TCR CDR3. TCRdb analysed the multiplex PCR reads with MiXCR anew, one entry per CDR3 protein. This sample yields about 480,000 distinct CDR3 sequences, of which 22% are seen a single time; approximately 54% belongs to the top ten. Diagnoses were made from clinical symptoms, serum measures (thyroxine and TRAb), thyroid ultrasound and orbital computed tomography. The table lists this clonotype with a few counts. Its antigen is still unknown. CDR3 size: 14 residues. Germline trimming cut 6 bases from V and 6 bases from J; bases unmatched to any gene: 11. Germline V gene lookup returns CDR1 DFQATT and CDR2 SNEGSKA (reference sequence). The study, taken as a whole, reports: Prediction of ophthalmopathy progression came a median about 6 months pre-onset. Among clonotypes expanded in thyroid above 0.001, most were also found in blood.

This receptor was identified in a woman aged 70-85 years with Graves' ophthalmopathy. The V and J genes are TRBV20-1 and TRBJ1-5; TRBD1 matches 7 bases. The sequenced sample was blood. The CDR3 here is CSAAENYRGQPQHF. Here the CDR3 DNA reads TGCAGTGCGGCTGAGAACTACAGGGGTCAGCCCCAGCATTTT.